One and the same sample provided the 13 T cell receptor beta chains below, sequenced in a study of T cell responses to AZD1222 COVID-19 vaccine. Some clones are missing from TCRdb's copy, which holds only in-frame ones; the method was immunoSEQ multiplex PCR. The table lists about 140,000 clones, around 89% of them singletons. The sequences come from peripheral blood, collected on day 0 of AZD1222 vaccination. The source of these receptors is an adult in good health.

V and J are TRBV6-6 and TRBJ1-2, with D maybe TRBD1 (6 bases). The germline V gene encodes CDR1 MNHNY and CDR2 SVGAGI (reference sequence). The CDR3 extends over 15 amino acids. The V end lost 6 bases, the J end lost 2 bases, and 16 bases lay between the germline ends. CDR3 sequence reads: CASSGGGRGNYGYTF. In DNA, the CDR3 is TGTGCCAGCAGCGGAGGGGGGAGAGGAAACTATGGCTACACCTTC.

This clone was recorded once. This CDR3 reads CASSRLTQNTEAFF. The CDR3 DNA is TGTGCCAGCAGCCGTTTAACACAGAACACTGAAGCTTTCTTT. The chain links TRBV3-1 (or the pseudogene TRBV3-2) to TRBJ1-1, with D unresolved. The CDR3 extends over 14 amino acids. The germline V gene has CDR1 LGHDT and CDR2 YNNKEL (reference sequence). V was shortened by 4 bases and J by 1 base, with 10 bases between the two germline ends.

V usage is TRBV27 and J usage is TRBJ1-2; D may be TRBD1 (6 bases). Trimming removed 8 bases at V and 4 bases at J, with 14 bases between. This CDR3 contains 13 residues. CDR1 and CDR2 (germline): MNHEY, SMNVEV (reference sequence). The CDR3 spells CASRMGGSYGYTF. Here the CDR3 DNA reads TGTGCCAGCCGGATGGGGGGCAGCTATGGCTACACCTTC.

V and J are TRBV7-9 and TRBJ1-5; D not resolved. Trimming cost V 0 bases and J 4 bases, with 4 bases left between them. CDR3 length: 13 residues. Germline V gene data show CDR1 as SEHNR and CDR2 as FQNEAQ (reference sequence). This CDR3 reads CASSLARNQPQHF. In DNA form, the CDR3 reads TGTGCCAGCAGCTTAGCACGAAATCAGCCCCAGCATTTT. The full variable domain, completed using reference TRBV7-9 and TRBJ1-5, is DTGVSQNPRHKITKRGQNVTFRCDPISEHNRLYWYRQTLGQGPEFLTYFQNEAQLEKSRLLSDRFSAERPKGSFSTLEIQRTEQGDSAMYLCASSLARNQPQHFGDGTRLSIL.

The DNA of the CDR3 is TGTGCCAGCAGCCCGGGAAGGGCCAACTATGGCTACACCTTC. Protein product: CASSPGRANYGYTF. This rearrangement joins TRBV7-8 to TRBJ1-2; D is ambiguous. Germline-derived CDR1 and CDR2 are SGHVS and FQNEAQ. V shed 5 bases and J shed 2 bases, with 12 bases lying between them. The CDR3 is 14 amino acids.

The chain recombines TRBV6-5 with TRBJ1-5; D is undetermined. Germline values: CDR1 MNHEY, CDR2 SVGAGI. The CDR3 length is 13 residues. The V end was cut by 6 bases, the J end by 3 bases, with 9 bases between. The CDR3 is CASRFSANQPQHF. CDR3 nucleotide sequence: TGTGCCAGCAGATTTAGCGCCAATCAGCCCCAGCATTTT.

This chain links TRBV15 with TRBJ1-1, with D possibly matching TRBD1 (5 bases). Trimming shortened V by 0 bases and J by 4 bases, and 12 bases separated the two germline ends. The CDR3 loop spans 15 amino acids. CDR1 LNHNV and CDR2 YYDKDF come from the germline V gene (reference sequence). The DNA of the CDR3 is TGTGCCACCAGCAGAGATCGGGGGTTGGCCACTGAAGCTTTCTTT. Residues: CATSRDRGLATEAFF.

The chain uses TRBV3-1 (or the pseudogene TRBV3-2) and TRBJ1-2, with 7 positions matching TRBD1. After removal of 1 base from V and 7 bases from J, the junction contained 3 bases not matched to a gene. This CDR3 region has 13 residues. The germline gives CDR1 LGHDT, CDR2 YNNKEL (reference sequence). The CDR3 nucleotides read TGTGCCAGCAGCCAAGTAGAGGGGGCTGGCTACACCTTC. This sequence encodes CASSQVEGAGYTF.

The chain has TRBV14 and TRBJ1-1; D unclear. Trimming stripped 1 base from V and 5 bases from J, with 14 bases between. The CDR3 runs to 15 residues. CDR1 is SGHDN and CDR2 is FVKESK in the germline V gene. The CDR3 DNA reads as TGTGCCAGCAGCCAAGCCAGACCGGAACGGACTGAAGCTTTCTTT. Translating it yields CASSQARPERTEAFF.

This rearrangement joins TRBV5-1 to TRBJ2-3, with TRBD2 matching over 12 bases. Germline lookup yields CDR1 SGHRS and CDR2 YFSETQ. The junction had 12 bases not matched to a gene; V was cut back by 3 bases and J by 4 bases. The CDR3 is 18 residues long. As DNA, the CDR3 is TGCGCCAGCAGCTCCTTAGGACCGACTAGCGGGAGTGCAGATACGCAGTATTTT. Amino acids: CASSSLGPTSGSADTQYF.

The chain has TRBV7-9 and TRBJ1-1; D unresolved. This CDR3 has 14 amino acids. CDR1 is SEHNR and CDR2 is FQNEAQ in the germline V gene (reference sequence). V shed 5 bases and J shed 1 base, with 11 bases lying between them. The chain's CDR3 is CASSLPAGNTEAFF. DNA of the CDR3: TGTGCCAGCAGCCTACCTGCGGGGAACACTGAAGCTTTCTTT.

This clone has just a few counts. CDR3 residues: CASSRTGATGELFF. The CDR3 nucleotides are TGCGCCAGCAGCCGGACAGGGGCTACCGGGGAGCTGTTTTTT. This chain joins TRBV10-2 and TRBJ2-2, with 9 bases that match TRBD1. This CDR3 has 14 residues. The germline gives CDR1 WSHSY, CDR2 SAAADI. V trimming: 6 bases; J trimming: 5 bases; junction bases outside the gene matches: 4.

The chain is built from TRBV3-1 (or the pseudogene TRBV3-2) and TRBJ2-5; 15 bases fit TRBD2. The CDR3 loop spans 16 amino acids. Germline CDR1 is LGHDT and CDR2 is YNNKEL (reference sequence). After removal of 1 base from V and 6 bases from J, the junction contained 3 bases not matched to a gene. CDR3 sequence: CASSQGTSGGAKTQYF. The CDR3, as DNA: TGTGCCAGCAGCCAAGGGACTAGCGGGGGGGCCAAGACCCAGTACTTC.